This T cell receptor (beta chain) was retrieved from a study of shared clonotypes between healthy human individuals (dated by TCRdb to the early 2020s). Study-level background: Three men and a couple of women, aged 18 to 49 years, made up the cohort. The study deeply sequenced blood TCR repertoires of several healthy adults to estimate repertoire size and the extent of clonotype sharing between individuals. Per donor, three plates each were used for CD4 naive and CD4 memory, two for CD8 naive, and one for CD8 memory. Leukapheresis yielded between about 0.94 and 8.9 billion PBMCs per donor. Different laboratories and diverse techniques were used to prepare libraries and sequence TCR repertoires, to increase sequencing depth and limit assay-specific biases. Study-wide findings and limitations: Across four donors, approximately 5% of naive CD4, roughly 3.5% of naive CD8, 2% to 2.5% of memory CD4, and 0.4% of memory CD8 clonotypes were shared. Naive subsets generally had larger estimated clonotype richness than memory subsets did. Based on pairwise subsampling, the degree of clonotype sharing among donors was expected to be affected by sequencing depth. Sampling was restricted to blood, and TCR repertoires in tissues likely differ from the TCR repertoires found in blood. Compared with non-shared clonotypes, clonotypes shared by all four sorted-subset donors had higher generation probabilities. Because the study included a small number of donors, the genetic and exposure-history diversity represented was limited. Rarefaction of sorted-subset datasets indicated incomplete sequencing despite the large sequencing depth.

The V and J ends are trimmed by 5 bases and 5 bases, leaving 16 bases between them. CDR1 and CDR2 were assigned from the germline V gene as SGHVS and FNYEAQ. Spanning cysteine to phenylalanine, the CDR3 consists of 14 amino acids. The CDR3 DNA has 42 bases and is translated from base 1. Using the deep immunoSEQ assay, multiplex PCR amplified TCR CDR3 regions from genomic DNA. Extracted genomic DNA from each cell subset was spread evenly across all wells of several immunoSEQ 96-well plates, with each plate serving as a replicate. For sorted subsets, about 200 ng genomic DNA, equal to about 30,000 T cell genomes, was loaded into each replicate PCR. The purified libraries were quantified using a Qubit 3.0 fluorometer, sized with a Bioanalyzer 2100, and then quantified again using the KAPA Library Quantification kit. Each immunoSEQ 96-well plate was sequenced on its own single-read 150-cycle Illumina NextSeq 550 flow cell. The published analysis was carried out like this. Because only junctional sequences without quality scores were contained in the immunoSEQ output, filtering matching that applied to full-length reads could not be performed. Sequences were annotated with PyIR, a Python wrapper for IgBLAST v1.9, and V/J genes and CDR3 were assigned using IMGT germline references. Any read was removed if the V/J assignment was weak (E-value above 1e-6), the CDR3 was missing, or the read contained stop codons, out-of-frame junctions, or ambiguous translated residues. V3J clonotypes were defined as sequences sharing an identical inferred V gene, J gene, and CDR3 amino acid sequence. The percentage overlap between two repertoires was calculated by dividing the number of shared unique clonotypes by the size of the smaller repertoire. RTK rarefaction, the Chao1 estimator, and Recon v2.1 estimates of unobserved clonotypes were used to assess repertoire richness. For all TCRbeta clonotypes obtained by the gDNA method from a handful of donors, generation probabilities were computed with OLGA. TCRdb took over this immuneACCESS table, retaining in-frame rearrangements with V and J assigned. Such tables are incomplete; in checked studies, under half of the missing clones stem from an unresolved V gene, and the remainder is unexplained. V and J calls and clone size come straight from that table; D and trimming were deduced from the DNA. This sample lists approximately 980,000 clones; 76% were detected once. The ten top clones hold about 1.5% of the sample.

The donors were healthy, HIV-negative adults who had no recently reported acute infections or vaccinations. Only Caucasian adults living in Nashville, Tennessee, USA were represented among the donors. CD4+ T cells were enriched by magnetic negative selection; naive cells were then positively selected on CD45RA, and the negative fraction formed the memory subset. Blood was obtained by leukapheresis, after which PBMCs were separated by Ficoll-Histopaque density gradient centrifugation and cryopreserved in liquid nitrogen vapor phase. Analytical flow cytometry was used to check the purity and quantity of each magnetically sorted T cell population. Each sorted fraction had its genomic DNA isolated and then quantified by UV absorbance on a Nanodrop 2000c. Concerning this clone itself: Its antigen has not been determined. The input lacks base qualities; no much larger clone sits a single base away.

The chain is encoded by TRBV7-6 joined to TRBJ2-7, with no confident D gene call. Sequenced: memory CD4+ T cells sorted from blood. This specimen's cell subset or site label, interpreted: CD45RA-negative fraction. The clonotype comes from a man aged 18-30 years in good health. The nucleotide sequence is given as TGTGCCAGCAGCATCAATAGTCCCTCAAACGAGCAGTACTTC. It codes for CASSINSPSNEQYF. This CDR3, with the reference TRBV7-6 and TRBJ2-7 proteins standing in past its ends, gives the full variable domain GAGVSQSPRYKVTKRGQDVALRCDPISGHVSLYWYRQALGQGPEFLTYFNYEAQQDKSGLPNDRFSAERPEGSISTLTIQRTEQRDSAMYRCASSINSPSNEQYFGPGTRLTVT.